This T cell receptor beta chain is from a study of CD8 T cell repertoires and HIV-1 epitope variants. Overall study context: Each of Twenty-five Gag and Nef epitope peptides stimulated a separate culture. Epitopes were three Gag families plus Nef HW9 and YT9. Findings and caveats of the study: Most of the nine antigen-specific clonotypes appeared cross-reactive to autologous or escape variants.

TCR beta CDR3 was sequenced at survey depth on immunoSEQ. Libraries were prepared by immunoSEQ multiplex PCR; TCRdb keeps only in-frame clonotypes and omits some of them. The sample lists thousands of clones, approximately 67% occurring once. Worth noting for this clone: Its antigen is not identified.

This CDR3 has 15 amino acids. The germline V gene encodes CDR1 MNHEY and CDR2 SMNVEV (reference sequence). V lost 0 bases, J lost 4 bases, and 9 bases lay in between. This sequence joins TRBV27 and TRBJ1-4; D unresolved. The receptor's source is a male donor with HIV. What was sequenced was cultured CD8+ T cells derived from PBMCs. The CDR3 protein is CASSLSQVLNEKLFF. The DNA of the CDR3 is TGTGCCAGCAGTTTATCACAAGTACTTAATGAAAAACTGTTTTTT.